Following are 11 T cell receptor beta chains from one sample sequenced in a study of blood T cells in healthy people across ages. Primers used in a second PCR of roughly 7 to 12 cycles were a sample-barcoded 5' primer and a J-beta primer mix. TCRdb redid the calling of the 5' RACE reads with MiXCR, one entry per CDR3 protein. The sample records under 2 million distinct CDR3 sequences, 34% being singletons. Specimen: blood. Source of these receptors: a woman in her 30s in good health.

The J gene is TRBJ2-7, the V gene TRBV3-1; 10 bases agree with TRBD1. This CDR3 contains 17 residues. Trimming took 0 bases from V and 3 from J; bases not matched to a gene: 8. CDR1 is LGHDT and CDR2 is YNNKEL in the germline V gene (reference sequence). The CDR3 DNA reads TGTGCCAGCAGCCAAGACCCCCGGACAGGGGGGATCTACGAGCAGTACTTC. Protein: CASSQDPRTGGIYEQYF.

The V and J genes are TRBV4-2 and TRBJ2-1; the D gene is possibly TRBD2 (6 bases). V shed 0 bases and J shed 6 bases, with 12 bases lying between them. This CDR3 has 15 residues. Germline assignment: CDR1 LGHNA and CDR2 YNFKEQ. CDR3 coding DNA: TGTGCCAGCAGCCAAGACACGGGGGAGGTCAATGAGCAGTTCTTC. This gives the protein CASSQDTGEVNEQFF.

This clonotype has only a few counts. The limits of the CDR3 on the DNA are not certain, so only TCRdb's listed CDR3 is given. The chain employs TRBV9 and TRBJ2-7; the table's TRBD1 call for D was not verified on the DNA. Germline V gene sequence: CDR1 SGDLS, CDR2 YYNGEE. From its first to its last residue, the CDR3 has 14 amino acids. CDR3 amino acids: CASSVGQGNYERYF.

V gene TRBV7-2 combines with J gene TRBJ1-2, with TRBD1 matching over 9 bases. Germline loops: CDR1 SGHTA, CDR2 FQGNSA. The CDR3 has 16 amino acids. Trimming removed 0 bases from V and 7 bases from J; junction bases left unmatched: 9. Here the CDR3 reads CASSLARQGDEGGYTF. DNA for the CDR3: TGTGCCAGCAGCTTAGCTAGACAGGGGGATGAAGGTGGCTACACCTTC.

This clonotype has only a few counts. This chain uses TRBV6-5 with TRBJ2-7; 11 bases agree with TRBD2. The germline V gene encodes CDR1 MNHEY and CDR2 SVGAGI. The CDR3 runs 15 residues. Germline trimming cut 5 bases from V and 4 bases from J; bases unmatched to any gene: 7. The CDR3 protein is CASSTLTSGNYEQYF. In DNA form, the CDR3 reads TGTGCCAGCAGTACGTTGACTAGCGGGAATTACGAGCAGTACTTC.

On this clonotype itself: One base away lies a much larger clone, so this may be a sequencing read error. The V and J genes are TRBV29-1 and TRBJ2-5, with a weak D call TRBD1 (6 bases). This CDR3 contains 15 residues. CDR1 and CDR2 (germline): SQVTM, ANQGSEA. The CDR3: CSIEDSTGKGETQYF. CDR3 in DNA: TGCAGCATTGAAGACTCCACAGGGAAGGGAGAGACCCAGTACTTC.

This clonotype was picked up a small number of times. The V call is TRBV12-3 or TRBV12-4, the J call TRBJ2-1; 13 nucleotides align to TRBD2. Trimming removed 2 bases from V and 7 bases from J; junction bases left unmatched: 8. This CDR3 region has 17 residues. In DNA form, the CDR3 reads TGTGCCAGCAGTTTAACTAGCGGGAGGGCCTCGGGAAATGAGCAGTTCTTC. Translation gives CASSLTSGRASGNEQFF.

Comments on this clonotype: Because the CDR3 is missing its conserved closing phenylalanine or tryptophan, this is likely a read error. CDR3: CASSQGLAGDQETQYL. The CDR3 DNA sequence: TGTGCCAGCAGCCAAGGACTAGCGGGGGACCAAGAGACCCAGTACCTC. The chain is built from TRBV3-1 and TRBJ2-5, with 12 bases identical to TRBD2. The CDR3 consists of 16 residues. CDR1 and CDR2 (germline): LGHDT, YNNKEL (reference sequence). V trimming: 1 base; J trimming: 0 bases; junction bases outside the gene matches: 0.

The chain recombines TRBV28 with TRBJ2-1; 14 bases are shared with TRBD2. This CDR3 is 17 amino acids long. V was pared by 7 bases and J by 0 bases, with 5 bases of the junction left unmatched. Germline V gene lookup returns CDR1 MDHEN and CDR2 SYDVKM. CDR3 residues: CASISGLAGDSYNEQFF. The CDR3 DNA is TGTGCCAGCATTTCGGGACTAGCGGGGGACTCCTACAATGAGCAGTTCTTC.

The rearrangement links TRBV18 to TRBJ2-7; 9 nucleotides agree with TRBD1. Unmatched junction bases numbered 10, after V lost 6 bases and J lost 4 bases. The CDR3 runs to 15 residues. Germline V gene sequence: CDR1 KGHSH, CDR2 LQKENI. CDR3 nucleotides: TGTGCCAGCTCTCGGGACAGGGAGGGAGTTTACGAGCAGTACTTC. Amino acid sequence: CASSRDREGVYEQYF.

The CDR3 DNA sequence: TGCGCCAGCAGCCGGACTAGCGGGGGACTTAGCACAGATACGCAGTATTTT. Protein product: CASSRTSGGLSTDTQYF. The chain employs TRBV4-1 and TRBJ2-3; 13 bases are a match to TRBD2. From germline, CDR1 is MGHRA and CDR2 YSYEKL. With 4 bases clipped from V and 0 bases from J, the junction kept 4 bases outside the gene matches. There are 17 residues in the CDR3.